Included here is one T cell receptor beta chain sequence, with context. As yet, its antigen is unknown. MiXCR was run by TCRdb on the 5' RACE reads, yielding one entry per CDR3 protein. The data show about 240,000 distinct CDR3 sequences, over 9% seen once. These data originate in a study of T-cell memory formation after mild COVID-19. Study conclusions and caveats: CD4+ contracting clones were found mainly in CM and EM, and CD8+ ones in EMRA. Pre-infection memory carried some responding clones, suggesting that cross-reactive memory joined.

The clonotype comes from a man between 18 and 29 years old who had mild COVID-19 (a few samples of this study predate the infection). Cell type and time point are not known. The material sequenced was PBMCs or a T cell subset sorted from them (not recorded which).

CDR3 coding DNA: TGTGCCAGCAGTCCCGGGACAGGAGTGTTGGAGCAGTTCTTC. Protein: CASSPGTGVLEQFF. The chain combines TRBV6-4 with TRBJ2-1; TRBD1 matches at 8 bases. Germline values: CDR1 MRHNA, CDR2 SNTAGT. The CDR3 contains 14 residues. The V gene end was trimmed by 5 bases and the J gene end by 10 bases; junction bases not matched to a gene: 10.